This is a list of T cell receptor beta chains from one sample in a study of blood T cell repertoires in COVID-19. Using immunoSEQ multiplex PCR, the repertoire was profiled, and TCRdb retains in-frame clones only, with some absent. This table has roughly 180,000 clones, around 76% appearing once. The source material was peripheral blood. The origin of the receptors is a woman aged 45-60 years with active or convalescent COVID-19. The CDR3 runs from the conserved cysteine through the conserved F or W. A D gene is named only where the DNA matches it firmly. Not all rows give a size; the values are once, few, many and, for expanded clones, a class.

size	V	J	D	DNA	CDR3
.	TRBV9	TRBJ1-1	.	TGTGCCAGCAGCCCAACTGCCCTGGGGACTACTGCCACTGAAGCTTTCTTT	CASSPTALGTTATEAFF
.	TRBV9	TRBJ2-1	TRBD2	TGTGCCAGCAGCGTAGTTGGTAGCGGGGGCTTCAATGAGCAGTTCTTC	CASSVVGSGGFNEQFF
.	TRBV7-9	TRBJ2-6	TRBD1	TGTGCCAGCAGCCGCGGACAGGGGAGCTCTGGGGCCAACGTCCTGACTTTC	CASSRGQGSSGANVLTF
.	TRBV4-2	TRBJ1-3	TRBD1	TGTGCCAGCAGCCAGGAAAGACAGGGTTACTCTGGAAACACCATATATTTT	CASSQERQGYSGNTIYF
once	TRBV7-2	TRBJ2-5	.	TGTGCCAGCAGCCTAAGCCAACGCGAGGGGACCCAGTACTTC	CASSLSQREGTQYF
.	TRBV28	TRBJ1-2	TRBD1	TGTGCCAGCAGAACATGGGACAGGCTCTATGGCTACACCTTC	CASRTWDRLYGYTF
.	TRBV14	TRBJ2-5	TRBD2	TGTGCCAGCAGCCAAGATCCTGGACTAGCGGGAGTTGGGACCCAGTACTTC	CASSQDPGLAGVGTQYF
.	TRBV29-1	TRBJ2-6	.	TGCAGCGTTCTACGGGACACTACAACTGGGGCCAACGTCCTGACTTTC	CSVLRDTTTGANVLTF
few	TRBV6-5	TRBJ2-4	.	TGTGCCAGCAGTTACAAGGGGGGGCTTGCCAAAAACATTCAGTACTTC	CASSYKGGLAKNIQYF
.	TRBV30	TRBJ2-3	.	TGTGCCTGTAAAGGGGAGGCAGATACGCAGTATTTT	CACKGEADTQYF
.	TRBV24-1	TRBJ1-5	TRBD1	TGTGCCACCAGTGATTTAAAGTTCGCAGGGGGCGCAAAGCCCCAGCATTTT	CATSDLKFAGGAKPQHF
.	TRBV7-2	TRBJ1-2	.	TGTGCCAGCAGCTTACAACAGAACTATGGCTACACCTTC	CASSLQQNYGYTF
few	TRBV7-8	TRBJ1-4	.	TGTGCCAGCAGCAAACGGACCGGACTCGCGAGAGCAACTAATGAAAAACTGTTTTTT	CASSKRTGLARATNEKLFF
.	TRBV6-2/TRBV6-3	TRBJ2-5	TRBD2	TGTGCCAGCAGTTATAGACTAGCGGGGTCCGAAGAGACCCAGTACTTC	CASSYRLAGSEETQYF
.	TRBV27	TRBJ1-1	.	TGTGCCAGCAGTTTATACGCCGGGGGCACTGAAGCTTTCTTT	CASSLYAGGTEAFF
once	TRBV14	TRBJ2-5	.	TGTGCCAGCAGCCATCTTCTGGACAGCAAAGAGACCCAGTACTTC	CASSHLLDSKETQYF
.	TRBV9	TRBJ1-1	.	TGTGCCAGCAGCGTAGGGACAAAAAACACTGAAGCTTTCTTT	CASSVGTKNTEAFF
.	TRBV6-5	TRBJ2-5	TRBD2	TGTGCCAGCAGTTTCGGGGCAGCGGGGGGCCAAGAGACCCAGTACTTC	CASSFGAAGGQETQYF
many	TRBV11-2	TRBJ2-3	.	TGTGCCAGCAGCAACGGCAGGGGACGAACAGATACGCAGTATTTT	CASSNGRGRTDTQYF
few	TRBV19	TRBJ1-2	.	TGTGCCAGTAGTACGTCAGGGGTATCAGCTAACTATGGCTACACCTTC	CASSTSGVSANYGYTF
.	TRBV29-1	TRBJ2-1	TRBD2	TGCAGCGTCGGCGGGCCTACTAGCGGGAGAATCGATGAGCAGTTCTTC	CSVGGPTSGRIDEQFF
.	TRBV6-6	TRBJ2-7	TRBD1	TGTGCCAGCAGCCGTGGAGGACAGGGGCCGCCCTACGAGCAGTACTTC	CASSRGGQGPPYEQYF
.	TRBV7-3	TRBJ2-2	.	TGTGCCAGCAGCTTATCGGGGGCCGGGGAGCTGTTTTTT	CASSLSGAGELFF
.	TRBV5-4	TRBJ2-2	TRBD2	TGTGCCAGCAGCATCGGGACTAGCTCGTGGACCGGGGAGCTGTTTTTT	CASSIGTSSWTGELFF
.	TRBV28	TRBJ2-3	TRBD2	TGTGCCAGCAGCCAAGCGGGAGGGACAGATACGCAGTATTTT	CASSQAGGTDTQYF
.	TRBV7-9	TRBJ2-7	TRBD1	TGTGCCAGCAGTCGGGACAGCCCCTACGAGCAGTACTTC	CASSRDSPYEQYF
.	TRBV6-5	TRBJ1-4	.	TGTGCCAGCAGTTACCGAAGTCCGCGGGATGAAAAACTGTTTTTT	CASSYRSPRDEKLFF
.	TRBV5-1	TRBJ2-1	.	TGCGCCAGCAGCTTTCCACAGGGCGGAGGGGGCTCTAACAATGAGCAGTTCTTC	CASSFPQGGGGSNNEQFF
.	TRBV19	TRBJ1-2	.	TGTGCCAGTAGTTCCCCGAATTCTCAGGGTGGCTACACCTTC	CASSSPNSQGGYTF
.	TRBV14	TRBJ2-5	TRBD1	TGTGCCAGCAGCCGGGGGACAGACCAAGAGACCCAGTACTTC	CASSRGTDQETQYF
.	TRBV30	TRBJ2-1	.	TGTGCCTGGAGTCCCCGGGTAGCTACCAATGAGCAGTTCTTC	CAWSPRVATNEQFF
once	TRBV11-3	TRBJ2-5	.	TGTGCCAGCAGCTTAACGGGACTTGGGACAGAGACCCAGTACTTC	CASSLTGLGTETQYF
.	TRBV6-5	TRBJ1-5	.	TGTGCCAGCAGTTCCTCCGCGGGAGGGTACAATCAGCCCCAGCATTTT	CASSSSAGGYNQPQHF
.	TRBV19	TRBJ1-1	TRBD1	TGTGCCAGCCTGGACAGGGGAAAGGGGACTGAAGCTTTCTTT	CASLDRGKGTEAFF
.	TRBV7-9	TRBJ1-1	.	TGTGCCAGCAGCTTAGTACAGATGGAAGCTTTCTTT	CASSLVQMEAFF
.	TRBV5-4	TRBJ1-2	TRBD1	TGTGCCAGCAGCTTGGAGGGTTGGACAGGGCACTATGGCTACACCTTC	CASSLEGWTGHYGYTF
.	TRBV9	TRBJ1-1	.	TGTGCCAGCAGCCAAGGGGGTACAGGCAACACTGAAGCTTTCTTT	CASSQGGTGNTEAFF
.	TRBV30	TRBJ1-4	TRBD1	TGTGCCTGTACAGGGGGCTTATATGAAAAACTGTTTTTT	CACTGGLYEKLFF
.	TRBV3-1/TRBV3-2	TRBJ1-6	.	TGTGCCAGCAGCCAGGGCCTTGTCAGGGAGGTAGCTAATTCACCCCTCCACTTT	CASSQGLVREVANSPLHF
.	TRBV7-2	TRBJ2-7	TRBD2	TGTGCCAGCAGCCCCTGGACTAGCGGGGCGGCGGAGCAGTACTTC	CASSPWTSGAAEQYF
.	TRBV19	TRBJ1-2	TRBD1	TGTGCCAGTAGTACCCTCAATAGCAGGGGGACTAACTATGGCTACACCTTC	CASSTLNSRGTNYGYTF
.	TRBV5-4	TRBJ2-5	TRBD1	TGTGCCAGCAGAGGGGACAGCCAAGAGACCCAGTACTTC	CASRGDSQETQYF
.	TRBV7-8	TRBJ2-1	.	TGTGCCAGCAGCTTTCCCGGGTACCACCCCTACAATGAGCAGTTCTTC	CASSFPGYHPYNEQFF
.	TRBV18	TRBJ2-6	.	TGTGCCAGCTCACCACCGGGCGGGGCCAACGTCCTGACTTTC	CASSPPGGANVLTF
.	TRBV7-2	TRBJ2-1	TRBD1	TGTGCCAGCAGCTTAGCGGCAGGGGGCCTCAATGAGCAGTTCTTC	CASSLAAGGLNEQFF
.	TRBV2	TRBJ2-7	.	TGTGCCAGCAGGCCTCTAGGAGCCGAGCAGTACTTC	CASRPLGAEQYF
.	TRBV5-6	TRBJ1-5	TRBD1	TGTGCCAGCACCTTATGGGACAGGGACCAGCCCCAGCATTTT	CASTLWDRDQPQHF
.	TRBV7-2	TRBJ2-1	TRBD2	TGTGCCAGCACCCCCAGCGGGGGGGCCGAGAATGAGCAGTTCTTC	CASTPSGGAENEQFF
.	TRBV7-3	TRBJ2-3	.	TGTGCCAGCAGCTTAACCGTCCTCGCAGATACGCAGTATTTT	CASSLTVLADTQYF
few	TRBV28	TRBJ2-7	TRBD2	TGTGCCAGCAGTTCCCTTCTAGCGGGGTCTTACGAGCAGTACTTC	CASSSLLAGSYEQYF
.	TRBV7-9	TRBJ1-3	.	TGTGCCAGCAGCTTAGAGAGGGTCTCTGGAAACACCATATATTTT	CASSLERVSGNTIYF
.	TRBV5-1	TRBJ2-2	.	TGCGCCAGCAGCTCGATCTCAGGGGTCACCGGGGAGCTGTTTTTT	CASSSISGVTGELFF
.	TRBV5-4	TRBJ2-4	.	TGTGCCAGCAGCTCTCGACAGGACAAAAACATTCAGTACTTC	CASSSRQDKNIQYF